Reported below is one T cell receptor beta chain. The antigen is not known. The source of the sample is a study of identical twins. TCRdb used MiXCR to reprocess the 5' RACE reads, holding one entry per CDR3 protein. The table has 310,000 or so distinct CDR3 sequences, roughly 9.7% seen once. CDR3 length: 12 residues. Germline V gives CDR1 GTSNPN, CDR2 SVGIG (reference sequence). V dropped 4 bases and J dropped 5; count of bases not matched to a gene: 3. Study-wide results and caveats: Shared out-of-frame alpha sequences (those common to twins) showed excess low generation probability.

This same sample was also taken into another study, of yellow fever vaccine responses in identical twins.

J is TRBJ2-5 and V is TRBV30; 8 nucleotides agree with TRBD2. The sequencing sample was made of CD8+ T cells sorted from blood. The sequence was obtained from a woman between 18 and 30 years old in good health. This CDR3 is CAWTAGDETQYF. In DNA form, the CDR3 reads TGTGCCTGGACAGCGGGGGATGAGACCCAGTACTTC. The entire variable domain, with the rest obtained from reference TRBV30 and TRBJ2-5, is as follows: SQTIHQWPATLVQPVGSPLSLECTVEGTSNPNLYWYRQAAGRGLQLLFYSVGIGQISSEVPQNLSASRPQDRQFILSSKKLLLSDSGFYLCAWTAGDETQYFGPGTRLLVL.